These 30 T cell receptor beta chains originate from one sample sequenced in a study of T cells in Graves' hyperthyroidism and ophthalmopathy. RNA transcripts gave rise to amplified TCR beta CDR3 regions. TCR CDR3 underwent first-round RT-PCR with the HTBI primer set. TCRdb reprocessed the multiplex PCR reads via MiXCR and lists one record per CDR3 protein. The sample records over 150,000 distinct CDR3 sequences, less than 20% being singletons. What was sequenced was blood. All receptors derive from a woman aged 45-60 years with Graves' hyperthyroidism.

This clonotype has a count of ten or more. This chain links TRBV6-1 with TRBJ1-5, with 8 bases identical to TRBD1. The CDR3 is 13 residues long. Looked up from germline, CDR1 is MNHNS and CDR2 is SASEGT. V trimming: 5 bases; J trimming: 7 bases; junction bases outside the gene matches: 4. In DNA, the CDR3 is TGTGCCAGCAGTTGGGACAGGACCCAGCCCCAGCATTTT. It is translated as CASSWDRTQPQHF.

The V call is TRBV5-1, the J call TRBJ2-2; 8 nucleotides align to TRBD1. Germline V CDR1 and CDR2: SGHRS, YFSETQ. The CDR3 contains 15 residues. V shed 4 bases and J 6 bases; nucleotides not matched to a gene: 8. CDR3 coding DNA: TGCGCCAGCAGCAGAACCCAACAGGGGGCCGGGGAGCTGTTTTTT. Amino acids: CASSRTQQGAGELFF.

The chain recombines TRBV14 with TRBJ2-1; TRBD2 agrees at 14 bases. J gave up 2 bases and V 0 bases, and 9 bases lay outside the gene matches. The CDR3 has 20 amino acids. Germline assignment: CDR1 SGHDN and CDR2 FVKESK. The CDR3 DNA sequence: TGTGCCAGCAGCCAAGATGATAGGACTAGCGGGAGGAGTCCCTACAATGAGCAGTTCTTC. Its protein is CASSQDDRTSGRSPYNEQFF.

This rearrangement joins TRBV25-1 to TRBJ2-1; possibly TRBD2 for D (5 bases). Trimming took off 2 bases at V and 5 bases at J, with 10 bases between the two ends. CDR1 MGHDK and CDR2 SYGVNS come from the germline V gene. The length of the CDR3 is 14 residues. The CDR3 reads CASSETSGDNEQFF. The CDR3 DNA sequence: TGTGCCAGCAGTGAAACCTCCGGGGACAATGAGCAGTTCTTC.

This clonotype was recorded at least ten times. The chain carries TRBV7-9 and TRBJ2-7, with TRBD1 matching 9 bases. The CDR3 runs 14 residues. V gave up 5 bases and J gave up 2 bases; unmatched junction bases: 4. From germline, CDR1 is SEHNR and CDR2 FQNEAQ (reference sequence). This CDR3 reads CASSAGQGTYEQYF. The CDR3 DNA is TGTGCCAGCAGCGCGGGACAGGGAACCTACGAGCAGTACTTC.

At least ten counts were recorded for this clonotype. This chain joins TRBV5-1 and TRBJ2-7; D is possibly TRBD1 (5 bases). CDR1 is SGHRS and CDR2 is YFSETQ in the germline V gene. Trimming left V 4 bases short and J 5 bases short, with 10 bases between. The CDR3 sequence is 12 residues long. The DNA for the CDR3 is TGCGCCAGCAGCAATGGGGCGAACGAGCAGTACTTC. It is translated as CASSNGANEQYF.

This clonotype showed up many times. This chain connects TRBV6-6 to TRBJ2-5; 7 nucleotides match TRBD2. CDR1 and CDR2 (germline): MNHNY, SVGAGI (reference sequence). V shed 2 bases, J shed 5 bases, and the junction held 11 bases outside the gene matches. The CDR3 has 16 residues. CDR3 DNA sequence: TGTGCCAGCAGTTACGATGCGGGAGCTTTTTTGGAGACCCAGTACTTC. It specifies CASSYDAGAFLETQYF.

Comments on this clonotype: Being one base from a much bigger clone, this may be a read error. This chain links TRBV2 with TRBJ2-7; D gene uncertain. Germline-derived CDR1 and CDR2 are SNHLY and FYNNEI. This CDR3 spans 13 amino acids. CDR3 sequence reads: CASSVDGAYERYF. The CDR3 nucleotides read TGTGCCAGCAGTGTAGACGGAGCCTACGAGCGGTACTTC.

The chain joins TRBV19 to TRBJ1-2, with 7 bases identical to TRBD1. In germline, CDR1 is LNHDA, CDR2 SQIVND (reference sequence). J gave up 3 bases and V 6 bases, and 16 bases lay outside the gene matches. This CDR3 spans 17 amino acids. CDR3 protein: CASRPRTTNRGDYGYTF. The CDR3 bases are TGTGCCAGTAGGCCTCGAACCACCAACAGGGGTGACTATGGCTACACCTTC.

This clonotype has a count of ten or more. This chain uses TRBV12-3 or TRBV12-4 with TRBJ2-7; TRBD1 agrees at 7 bases. The CDR3 covers 14 residues. With 6 bases clipped from V and 3 bases from J, the junction kept 8 bases outside the gene matches. For the CDR3, the DNA is TGTGCCAGCAGCAAACAGGGGCCGTTCTACGAGCAGTACTTC. Translating gives CASSKQGPFYEQYF.

This clonotype was found many times. The chain couples TRBV30 to TRBJ1-2, with no clear D. V lost 5 bases, J lost 3 bases, and 13 bases lay in between. Per the germline V gene, CDR1 is GTSNPN and CDR2 is SVGIG (reference sequence). CDR3 length: 13 amino acids. DNA for the CDR3: TGTGCCTGGTCATCTTCCAGTGACTATGGCTACACCTTC. It translates to CAWSSSSDYGYTF.

The chain uses TRBV20-1 and TRBJ2-3; the D gene is possibly TRBD2 (5 bases). Germline lookup yields CDR1 DFQATT and CDR2 SNEGSKA (reference sequence). The CDR3 runs 12 residues. V was shortened by 6 bases and J by 4 bases, with 11 bases between the two germline ends. CDR3 sequence: CSAPPLADTQYF. CDR3 nucleotides: TGCAGTGCCCCCCCACTAGCAGATACGCAGTATTTT.

The CDR3 is CASSLTGTRSYEQYF. Here the CDR3 DNA reads TGCGCCAGCAGCTTAACAGGGACCCGCTCCTACGAGCAGTACTTC. The gene calls are TRBV5-1 and TRBJ2-7, with TRBD1 as a possible D gene (6 bases). V lost 2 bases and J lost 0, with 12 bases in between. Germline V gives CDR1 SGHRS, CDR2 YFSETQ. The CDR3 is made up of 15 amino acids.

This clonotype was detected many times. This chain connects TRBV11-2 to TRBJ2-5; the D gene could be TRBD1 or TRBD2 (6 bases each). The germline CDR1 and CDR2 sequences are SGHAT and FQNNGV. This CDR3 has 16 residues. Trimming pared 1 base from V and 5 bases from J, leaving 17 bases between. CDR3 sequence: CASSLVTGAAVETQYF. The CDR3 DNA follows: TGTGCCAGCAGCTTAGTTACGGGGGCTGCCGTGGAGACCCAGTACTTC.

This clonotype has ten or more counts. This sequence joins TRBV9 and TRBJ1-1, with a tentative D call TRBD1 (5 bases). V was pared by 4 bases and J by 1 base, with 14 bases between. CDR3 size: 15 residues. In germline, CDR1 is SGDLS, CDR2 YYNGEE. The CDR3 protein is CASSTAGNANTEAFF. CDR3 bases: TGTGCCAGCAGCACCGCAGGGAATGCGAACACTGAAGCTTTCTTT.

The V gene is TRBV19, the J gene TRBJ1-1, with TRBD1 matching 8 bases. V lost 3 bases to trimming and J lost 6 bases; unmatched junction nucleotides: 9. Per the germline V gene, CDR1 is LNHDA and CDR2 is SQIVND (reference sequence). CDR3 length equals 15 residues. Here the CDR3 reads CASSIGQGRSAEAFF. The CDR3 nucleotides are TGTGCCAGTAGTATTGGACAGGGTCGGAGCGCTGAAGCTTTCTTT. Filled out from reference TRBV19 and TRBJ1-1, the complete variable domain reads DGGITQSPKYLFRKEGQNVTLSCEQNLNHDAMYWYRQDPGQGLRLIYYSQIVNDFQKGDIAEGYSVSREKKESFPLTVTSAQKNPTAFYLCASSIGQGRSAEAFFGQGTRLTVV.

This clonotype was picked up many times. The chain has TRBV2 and TRBJ2-5; D unclear. The CDR3 covers 11 residues. The germline V gene encodes CDR1 SNHLY and CDR2 FYNNEI. V lost 3 bases and J lost 3, with 2 bases in between. For the CDR3, the DNA is TGTGCCAGCAGTGATGAAGAGACCCAGTACTTC. Residues: CASSDEETQYF.

At least ten counts were recorded for this clonotype. The chain carries TRBV12-5 and TRBJ1-5, with D possibly TRBD1 on 6 matching bases. With 3 bases removed from V and 6 bases from J, the gap between germline ends came to 12 bases. This CDR3 has 14 residues. CDR1 and CDR2 from the germline V gene are LGHNT and FRNRAP. The CDR3 coding sequence is TGTGCTAGTGGTTTAGGGGGAGACGGTCAGCCCCAGCATTTT. Translation: CASGLGGDGQPQHF.

Many counts were recorded for this clonotype. This sequence joins TRBV11-2 and TRBJ2-3, with D unclear. Deletions cut 1 base from V and 14 bases from J, with 19 bases between. Per the germline V gene, CDR1 is SGHAT and CDR2 is FQNNGV. The CDR3 runs to 14 residues. The CDR3 protein is CASSLAFTARAAYF. CDR3 coding DNA: TGTGCCAGCAGCTTAGCATTTACGGCTAGGGCGGCGTATTTT.

In its sample, this clonotype was seen a few times. With a much larger clone just one base away, this may be a read error. The V and J genes are TRBV20-1 and TRBJ2-1; tentative D call: TRBD1 (6 bases). Trimming pared 0 bases from V and 10 bases from J, leaving 13 bases between. Germline assignment: CDR1 DFQATT and CDR2 SNEGSKA (reference sequence). This CDR3 is 13 amino acids long. The CDR3: CSARDFSGVEQFF. The CDR3 nucleotides are TGCAGTGCTAGAGATTTCTCAGGGGTGGAGCAGTTCTTC.

This clonotype was detected only a few times. This chain joins TRBV27 and TRBJ1-5; 9 bases are a match to TRBD1. Germline trimming cut 8 bases from V and 1 base from J; bases unmatched to any gene: 6. Germline V gene sequence: CDR1 MNHEY, CDR2 SMNVEV (reference sequence). This CDR3 contains 15 residues. The CDR3 reads CASGTGPGSNQPQHF. CDR3 coding DNA: TGTGCCAGCGGGACAGGGCCTGGGAGCAATCAGCCCCAGCATTTT.

The CDR3 region is CASRTQGRAGANVLTF. The CDR3 DNA reads TGTGCCAGCAGAACACAGGGAAGGGCTGGGGCCAACGTCCTGACTTTC. The chain is built from TRBV28 and TRBJ2-6, with D perhaps TRBD1 (6 bases). Germline V gives CDR1 MDHEN, CDR2 SYDVKM. CDR3 size: 16 residues. Trimming took 6 bases from V and 2 from J, leaving 14 bases between them.

This clonotype came up a few times. This chain links TRBV29-1 with TRBJ2-2; perhaps TRBD1 as D (6 bases). The CDR3 loop spans 13 amino acids. Trimming stripped 5 bases from V and 5 bases from J, with 12 bases between. Germline CDR1 reads SQVTM; CDR2 reads ANQGSEA. The CDR3 DNA reads TGCAGCGTTTACACAGGGAATACCGGGGAGCTGTTTTTT. This sequence encodes CSVYTGNTGELFF.

This clonotype has only a few counts. In DNA, the CDR3 is TGCGCCAGCAGCTTTGAGGGAGGGTCCAGGGTGGAGCAGTACTTC. Translating it yields CASSFEGGSRVEQYF. The chain uses TRBV5-1 and TRBJ2-7; 7 bases are shared with TRBD2. CDR1 and CDR2 (germline): SGHRS, YFSETQ. The CDR3 consists of 15 residues. Germline trimming cut 2 bases from V and 7 bases from J; bases unmatched to any gene: 12.

The table lists this clonotype with many counts. V gene TRBV7-2 combines with J gene TRBJ1-2; D is ambiguous. The CDR3 length is 11 residues. The V end was cut by 2 bases, the J end by 9 bases, with 7 bases between. Germline CDR1 and CDR2: SGHTA and FQGNSA. The CDR3 sequence: CASSLRASYTF. The DNA for the CDR3 is TGTGCCAGCAGCTTAAGGGCGAGCTACACCTTC. Full variable domain (missing parts from reference TRBV7-2 and TRBJ1-2): GAGVSQSPSNKVTEKGKDVELRCDPISGHTALYWYRQSLGQGLEFLIYFQGNSAPDKSGLPSDRFSAERTGGSVSTLTIQRTQQEDSAVYLCASSLRASYTFGSGTRLTVV.

Only a few counts were recorded for this clonotype. The genes are TRBV6-1 and TRBJ2-1, with TRBD2 matching over 10 bases. The CDR3 is 15 amino acids. J was trimmed by 8 bases and V by 3 bases; bases with no gene match: 7. Germline values: CDR1 MNHNS, CDR2 SASEGT. The CDR3 reads CASSDPSGRVYEQFF. As DNA, the CDR3 is TGTGCCAGCAGTGATCCTAGCGGGAGAGTGTATGAGCAGTTCTTC.

This chain connects TRBV4-2 to TRBJ2-3, with 10 bases fitting TRBD2. With V trimmed by 4 bases and J by 5 bases, 9 bases remained unmatched. Germline V gene sequence: CDR1 LGHNA, CDR2 YNFKEQ. This CDR3 comprises 16 residues. Here the CDR3 DNA reads TGTGCCAGCAGCCCCCGTTGGCTAGCGGGAGAAGATACGCAGTATTTT. The encoded protein is CASSPRWLAGEDTQYF.

This clonotype was seen ten or more times. This chain uses TRBV11-3 with TRBJ2-5, with D perhaps being TRBD1 or TRBD2 (5 bases each). Trimming cost V 3 bases and J 2 bases, with 13 bases left between them. Germline-derived CDR1 and CDR2 are SGHNT and YENEEA. The CDR3 totals 15 residues. CDR3 in amino acids: CASSFEGTEQETQYF. The CDR3 nucleotides read TGTGCCAGCAGCTTCGAGGGGACGGAACAAGAGACCCAGTACTTC.

The rearrangement joins TRBV20-1 to TRBJ1-5; TRBD1 might be the D (5 bases). CDR3 size: 12 residues. Germline CDR1 is DFQATT and CDR2 is SNEGSKA (reference sequence). V lost 4 bases to trimming and J lost 7 bases, with 11 bases between them. In nucleotides, the CDR3 is TGCAGTGCTAAATCCGGGGGACAGCCCCAGCATTTT. Translating it yields CSAKSGGQPQHF.

This clonotype was counted ten times or more. V gene TRBV15 combines with J gene TRBJ2-3, with TRBD2 matching over 8 bases. Looked up from germline, CDR1 is LNHNV and CDR2 is YYDKDF (reference sequence). V shed 8 bases and J 4 bases; nucleotides not matched to a gene: 8. The CDR3 contains 14 residues. The CDR3 reads CATRGSGTADTQYF. CDR3 nucleotides: TGTGCCACCCGTGGTAGCGGGACGGCAGATACGCAGTATTTT. The variable domain in full, completed from reference TRBV15 and TRBJ2-3, reads DAMVIQNPRYQVTQFGKPVTLSCSQTLNHNVMYWYQQKSSQAPKLLFHYYDKDFNNEADTPDNFQSRRPNTSFCFLDIRSPGLGDTAMYLCATRGSGTADTQYFGPGTRLTVL.